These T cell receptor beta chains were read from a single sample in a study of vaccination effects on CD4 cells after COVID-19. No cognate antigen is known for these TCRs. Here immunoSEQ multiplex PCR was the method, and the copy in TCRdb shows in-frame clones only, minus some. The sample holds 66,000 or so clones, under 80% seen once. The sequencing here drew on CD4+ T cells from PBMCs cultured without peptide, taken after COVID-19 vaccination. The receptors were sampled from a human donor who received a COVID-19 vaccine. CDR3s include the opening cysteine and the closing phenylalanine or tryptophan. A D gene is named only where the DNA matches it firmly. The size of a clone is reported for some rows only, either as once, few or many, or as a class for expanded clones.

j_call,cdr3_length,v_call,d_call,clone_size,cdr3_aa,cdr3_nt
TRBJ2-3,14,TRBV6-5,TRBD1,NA,CASSYYGQGNTQYF,TGTGCCAGCAGTTACTATGGACAGGGAAATACGCAGTATTTT
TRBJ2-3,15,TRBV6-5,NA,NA,CASSSQGTYTDTQYF,TGTGCCAGCAGTTCCCAGGGGACATACACAGATACGCAGTATTTT
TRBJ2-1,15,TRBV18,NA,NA,CASSPLLGRYNEQFF,TGTGCCAGCTCACCACTTTTAGGCCGGTACAATGAGCAGTTCTTC
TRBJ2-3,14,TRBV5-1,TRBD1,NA,CASTLGDSQDTQYF,TGCGCCAGCACCCTAGGGGACAGCCAAGATACGCAGTATTTT
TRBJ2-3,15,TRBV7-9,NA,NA,CASSLTGHKGDTQYF,TGTGCCAGCAGCTTGACGGGACATAAGGGAGATACGCAGTATTTT
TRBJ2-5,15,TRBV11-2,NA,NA,CASSLRGVYQETQYF,TGTGCCAGCAGCTTGAGGGGGGTGTACCAAGAGACCCAGTACTTC
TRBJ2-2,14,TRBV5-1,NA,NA,CASGGGVNTGELFF,TGCGCCAGCGGCGGAGGGGTCAACACCGGGGAGCTGTTTTTT
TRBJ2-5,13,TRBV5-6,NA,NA,CASSRTNQETQYF,TGTGCCAGCAGCCGGACTAACCAAGAGACCCAGTACTTC
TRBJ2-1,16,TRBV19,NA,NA,CASSSNDRGTRDEQFF,TGTGCCAGTAGTAGCAATGACAGGGGGACTAGGGATGAGCAGTTCTTC
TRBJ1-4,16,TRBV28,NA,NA,CASSPPDTTTNEKLFF,TGTGCCAGCAGTCCCCCCGACACGACAACTAATGAAAAACTGTTTTTT
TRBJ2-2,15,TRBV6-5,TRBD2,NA,CASRRLAGGPGELFF,TGTGCCAGCAGACGACTAGCGGGGGGGCCCGGGGAGCTGTTTTTT
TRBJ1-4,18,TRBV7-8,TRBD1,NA,CASSSRPPMTGLNEKLFF,TGTGCCAGCAGCTCGAGGCCCCCTATGACAGGGCTTAATGAAAAACTGTTTTTT
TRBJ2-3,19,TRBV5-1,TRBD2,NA,CASSGGIGTSGGSGRTQYF,TGCGCCAGCAGCGGTGGAATCGGGACTAGCGGGGGTAGCGGTCGTACGCAGTATTTT
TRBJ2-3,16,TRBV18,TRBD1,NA,CASSPSSGQGADTQYF,TGTGCCAGCTCACCGTCCTCGGGACAGGGAGCAGATACGCAGTATTTT
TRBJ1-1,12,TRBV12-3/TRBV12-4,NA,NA,CASRAGRSQAFF,TGTGCCAGCAGGGCGGGGAGGTCGCAGGCTTTCTTT
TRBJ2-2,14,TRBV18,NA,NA,CASSPGQATGELFF,TGTGCCAGCTCACCGGGCCAGGCAACCGGGGAGCTGTTTTTT
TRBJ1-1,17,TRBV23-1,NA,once,CASSQPKQGERVSEAFF,TGCGCCAGCAGTCAACCGAAACAGGGTGAGAGGGTATCTGAAGCTTTCTTT
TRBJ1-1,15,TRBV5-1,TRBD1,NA,CASSSIGTGNTEAFF,TGCGCCAGCAGCTCCATCGGGACAGGGAACACTGAAGCTTTCTTT
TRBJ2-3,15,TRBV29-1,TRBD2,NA,CSVESSGGSTDTQYF,TGCAGCGTTGAATCTAGCGGGGGGTCCACAGATACGCAGTATTTT
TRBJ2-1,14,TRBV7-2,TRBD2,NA,CASSLEGLGAEQFF,TGTGCCAGCAGCTTAGAGGGACTAGGGGCTGAGCAGTTCTTC
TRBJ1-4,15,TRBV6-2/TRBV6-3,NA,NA,CASSTASSTNEKLFF,TGTGCCAGCAGTACTGCATCCTCAACTAATGAAAAACTGTTTTTT
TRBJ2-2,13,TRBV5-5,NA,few,CASSLQSTGELFF,TGTGCCAGCAGTCTACAATCCACCGGGGAGCTGTTTTTT
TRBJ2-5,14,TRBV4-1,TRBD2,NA,CASSQPRREETQYF,TGCGCCAGCAGCCAACCTAGGCGGGAGGAGACCCAGTACTTC
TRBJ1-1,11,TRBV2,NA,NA,CASSPDTEAFF,TGTGCCAGCAGCCCAGACACTGAAGCTTTCTTT
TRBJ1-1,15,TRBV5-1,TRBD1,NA,CASSLGGTGSIEAFF,TGCGCCAGCAGCTTGGGGGGGACAGGGTCGATTGAAGCTTTCTTT
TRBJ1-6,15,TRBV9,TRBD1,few,CASSVERQGGSPLHF,TGTGCCAGCAGCGTAGAGAGACAGGGGGGTTCACCCCTCCACTTT
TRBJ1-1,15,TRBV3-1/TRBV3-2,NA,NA,CASSQDTGRGGEAFF,TGTGCCAGCAGCCAAGATACGGGCAGGGGTGGTGAAGCTTTCTTT
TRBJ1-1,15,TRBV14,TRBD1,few,CASSQEGQGFSTAFF,TGTGCCAGCAGCCAAGAGGGACAGGGATTTTCGACGGCTTTCTTT
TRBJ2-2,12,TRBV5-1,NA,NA,CASSLPPGELFF,TGCGCCAGCAGCTTACCCCCCGGGGAGCTGTTTTTT
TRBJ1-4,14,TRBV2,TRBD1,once,CASRLTGSAEKLFF,TGTGCCAGCAGGTTGACAGGGAGTGCTGAAAAACTGTTTTTT
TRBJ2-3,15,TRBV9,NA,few,CASSDQGGRTDTQYF,TGTGCCAGCAGTGACCAGGGAGGTCGGACAGATACGCAGTATTTT
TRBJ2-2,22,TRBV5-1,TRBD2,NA,CASSLASGTSSTSGGMAGELFF,TGCGCCAGCAGCTTGGCTTCCGGGACTAGCTCTACCTCAGGGGGTATGGCCGGGGAGCTGTTTTTT
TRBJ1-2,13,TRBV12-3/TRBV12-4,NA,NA,CASSLQGFRGYTF,TGTGCCAGCAGTTTGCAGGGATTCAGGGGCTACACCTTC
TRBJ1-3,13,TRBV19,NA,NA,CASTGSPGNTIYF,TGTGCCAGTACAGGGAGTCCTGGAAACACCATATATTTT
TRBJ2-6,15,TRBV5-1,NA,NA,CASSFGTPGANVLTF,TGCGCCAGCAGCTTTGGGACCCCCGGGGCCAACGTCCTGACTTTC
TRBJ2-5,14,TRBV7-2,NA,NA,CASSLESFRETQYF,TGTGCCAGCAGCTTGGAGTCGTTTAGAGAGACCCAGTACTTC
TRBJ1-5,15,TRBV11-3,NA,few,CASSLEANSNQPQHF,TGTGCCAGCAGCTTAGAGGCTAATAGCAATCAGCCCCAGCATTTT